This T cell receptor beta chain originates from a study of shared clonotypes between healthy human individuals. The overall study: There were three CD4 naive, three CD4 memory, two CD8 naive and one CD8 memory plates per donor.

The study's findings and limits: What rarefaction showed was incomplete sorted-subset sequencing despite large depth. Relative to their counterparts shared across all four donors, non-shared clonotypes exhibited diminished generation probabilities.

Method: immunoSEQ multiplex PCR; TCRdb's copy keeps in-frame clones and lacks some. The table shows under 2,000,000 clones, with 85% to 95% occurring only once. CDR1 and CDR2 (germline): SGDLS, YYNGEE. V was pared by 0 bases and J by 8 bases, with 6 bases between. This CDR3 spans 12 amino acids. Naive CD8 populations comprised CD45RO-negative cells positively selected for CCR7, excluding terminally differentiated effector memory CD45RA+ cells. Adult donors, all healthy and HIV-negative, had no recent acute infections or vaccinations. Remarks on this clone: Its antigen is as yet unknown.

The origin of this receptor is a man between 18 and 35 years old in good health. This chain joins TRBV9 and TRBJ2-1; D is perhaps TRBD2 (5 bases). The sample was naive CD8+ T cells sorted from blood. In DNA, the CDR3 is TGTGCCAGCAGCGTAGCGGAGGATGAGCAGTTCTTC. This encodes CASSVAEDEQFF.